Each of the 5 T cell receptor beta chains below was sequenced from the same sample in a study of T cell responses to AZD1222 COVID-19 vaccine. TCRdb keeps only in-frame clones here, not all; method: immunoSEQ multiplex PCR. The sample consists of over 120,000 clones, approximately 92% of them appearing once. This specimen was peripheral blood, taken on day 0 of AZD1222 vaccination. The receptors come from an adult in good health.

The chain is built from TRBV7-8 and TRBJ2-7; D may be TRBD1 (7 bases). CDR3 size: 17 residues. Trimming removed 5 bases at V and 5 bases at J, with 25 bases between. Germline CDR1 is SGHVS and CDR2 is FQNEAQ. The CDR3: CASSPGPRDSSRHEQYF. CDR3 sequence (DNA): TGTGCCAGCAGCCCCGGTCCGCGGGACAGCTCCCGCCACGAGCAGTACTTC.

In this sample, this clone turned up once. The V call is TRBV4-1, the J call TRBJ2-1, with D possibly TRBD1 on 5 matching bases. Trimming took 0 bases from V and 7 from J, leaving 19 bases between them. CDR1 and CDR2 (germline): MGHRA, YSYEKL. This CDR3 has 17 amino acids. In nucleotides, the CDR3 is TGCGCCAGCAGCCAAGACCTCCAGGACACCGTTGAAAATGAGCAGTTCTTC. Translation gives CASSQDLQDTVENEQFF.

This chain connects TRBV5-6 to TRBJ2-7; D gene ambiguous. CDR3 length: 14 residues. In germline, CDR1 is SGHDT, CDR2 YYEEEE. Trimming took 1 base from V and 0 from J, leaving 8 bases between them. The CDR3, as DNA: TGTGCCAGCAGCTTGCGGCCCTTCTCCTACGAGCAGTACTTC. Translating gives CASSLRPFSYEQYF. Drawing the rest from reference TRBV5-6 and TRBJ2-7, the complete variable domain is DAGVTQSPTHLIKTRGQQVTLRCSPKSGHDTVSWYQQALGQGPQFIFQYYEEEERQRGNFPDRFSGHQFPNYSSELNVNALLLGDSALYLCASSLRPFSYEQYFGPGTRLTVT.

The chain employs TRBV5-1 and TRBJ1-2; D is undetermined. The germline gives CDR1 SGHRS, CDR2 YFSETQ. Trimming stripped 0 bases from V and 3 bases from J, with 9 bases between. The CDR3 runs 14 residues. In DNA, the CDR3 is TGCGCCAGCAGCTTGGTCAGTGGGGACTATGGCTACACCTTC. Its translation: CASSLVSGDYGYTF. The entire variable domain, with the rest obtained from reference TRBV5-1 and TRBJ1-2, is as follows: KAGVTQTPRYLIKTRGQQVTLSCSPISGHRSVSWYQQTPGQGLQFLFEYFSETQRNKGNFPGRFSGRQFSNSRSEMNVSTLELGDSALYLCASSLVSGDYGYTFGSGTRLTVV.

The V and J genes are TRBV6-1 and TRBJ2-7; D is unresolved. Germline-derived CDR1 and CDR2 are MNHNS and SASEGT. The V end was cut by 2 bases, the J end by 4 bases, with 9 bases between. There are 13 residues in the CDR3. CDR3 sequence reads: CASSEHLGYEQYF. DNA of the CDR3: TGTGCCAGCAGTGAACATCTGGGATACGAGCAGTACTTC.